These 31 T cell receptor beta chains originate from one sample sequenced in a study of T cells after yellow fever vaccination. TCRdb independently ran MiXCR on the 5' RACE reads; one entry per CDR3 protein. The sample lists roughly 74,000 distinct CDR3 sequences; 7.1% were seen once. The sequencing here drew on CD8+ T cells sorted from PBMCs, taken less than 6 days after the first yellow fever vaccination. Source of these receptors: a man aged 18 to 29 who received the YFV17D yellow fever vaccine.

The sample holds a few counts of this clonotype. The genes are TRBV20-1 and TRBJ2-3, with TRBD2 matching 14 bases. The CDR3 runs to 17 residues. From germline, CDR1 is DFQATT and CDR2 SNEGSKA (reference sequence). Unmatched junction bases numbered 8, after V lost 0 bases and J lost 6 bases. CDR3 loop: CSARDPTSGGAVDTQYF. The CDR3, as DNA: TGCAGTGCTAGAGATCCGACTAGCGGGGGGGCTGTGGATACGCAGTATTTT.

This clonotype was found a few times. This chain joins TRBV13 and TRBJ2-1; 7 bases map to TRBD1. Germline values: CDR1 PRHDT, CDR2 FYEKMQ (reference sequence). The CDR3 runs to 14 residues. V was pared by 4 bases and J by 2 bases, with 2 bases of the junction left unmatched. The CDR3 DNA sequence: TGTGCCAGCAGCTCGGGACAGCCCTACAATGAGCAGTTCTTC. As protein: CASSSGQPYNEQFF.

Many counts were recorded for this clonotype. This sequence joins TRBV6-6 and TRBJ2-3; D gene ambiguous. This CDR3 has 10 residues. Germline V CDR1 and CDR2: MNHNY, SVGAGI (reference sequence). V lost 10 bases and J lost 5, with 7 bases in between. The DNA for the CDR3 is TGTGCCACCCAAGGAGATACGCAGTATTTT. Translating it yields CATQGDTQYF.

The V and J genes are TRBV11-1 and TRBJ2-6; 7 bases align to TRBD1. Germline assignment: CDR1 SGHAT and CDR2 FQDESV (reference sequence). V lost 5 bases and J lost 6; bases outside the gene matches: 16. This CDR3 is built from 18 residues. CDR3 DNA sequence: TGTGCCAGCAGCAGTACGGACAGGTCGAGTCCTGAGGCCAACGTCCTGACTTTC. Amino acids: CASSSTDRSSPEANVLTF. The full variable domain, completed using reference TRBV11-1 and TRBJ2-6, is EAEVAQSPRYKITEKSQAVAFWCDPISGHATLYWYRQILGQGPELLVQFQDESVVDDSQLPKDRFSAERLKGVDSTLKIQPAELGDSAMYLCASSSTDRSSPEANVLTFGAGSRLTVL.

This clonotype came up many times. The CDR3 loop reads CASSDWAPDTQYF. In DNA form, the CDR3 reads TGTGCCAGCAGTGATTGGGCTCCAGATACGCAGTATTTT. V usage is TRBV2 and J usage is TRBJ2-3, with D uncertain. The germline CDR1 and CDR2 sequences are SNHLY and FYNNEI. The V and J ends lost 3 bases and 4 bases respectively, with 8 bases between them. CDR3 length equals 13 residues.

The chain has TRBV4-1 and TRBJ1-5; no firm D call. CDR3 length equals 13 residues. The ends were cut back, 2 bases at V and 1 base at J, with 3 bases in the middle. The V gene's germline CDR1 is MGHRA and CDR2 YSYEKL. The CDR3 DNA sequence: TGCGCCAGCAGCCAAAAAAGCAATCAGCCCCAGCATTTT. Its protein product is CASSQKSNQPQHF.

Details on this clonotype: Being one base from a much bigger clone, this may be a read error. The V gene is TRBV29-1, the J gene TRBJ2-7; D not resolved. V gave up 1 base and J gave up 4 bases, with 11 bases separating them. This CDR3 comprises 13 residues. Germline lookup yields CDR1 SQVTM and CDR2 ANQGSEA. CDR3 nucleotide sequence: TGCAGCGTTGAAGGCACCGAAGAATACGAGCAGTACTTC. It encodes CSVEGTEEYEQYF.

This chain connects TRBV4-1 to TRBJ2-1; D unclear. V lost 0 bases and J 1 base, leaving 10 bases between the germline ends. CDR1 and CDR2 (germline): MGHRA, YSYEKL. The CDR3 is made up of 16 amino acids. The CDR3 bases are TGCGCCAGCAGCCAAGATCCTAGTCCATCCTACAATGAGCAGTTCTTC. Protein sequence: CASSQDPSPSYNEQFF.

This sequence joins TRBV10-3 and TRBJ2-7; D not resolved. V was pared by 8 bases and J by 5 bases, with 16 bases between. Germline CDR1 reads ENHRY; CDR2 reads SYGVKD. The CDR3 is 13 residues long. The chain's CDR3 is CAISVSATHEQYV. DNA of the CDR3: TGTGCCATCTCGGTCAGTGCGACCCACGAGCAGTACGTC.

The V and J genes are TRBV5-1 and TRBJ1-1; D remains unclear. In germline, CDR1 is SGHRS, CDR2 YFSETQ. The CDR3 has 13 amino acids. Trimming took 5 bases from V and 6 from J, leaving 14 bases between them. In DNA form, the CDR3 reads TGCGCCAGCAGAGCTCCAGGAGCACCTGAAGCTTTCTTT. Translating it yields CASRAPGAPEAFF.

This clonotype was detected a few times. The chain employs TRBV5-6 and TRBJ1-4; TRBD1 agrees at 8 bases. Trimming took 2 bases from V and 3 from J; bases not matched to a gene: 3. The germline V gene has CDR1 SGHDT and CDR2 YYEEEE. The CDR3 has 15 amino acids. CDR3 sequence: CASSFGTGPNEKLFF. The CDR3 region has the DNA TGTGCCAGCAGCTTCGGGACAGGCCCTAATGAAAAACTGTTTTTT.

This clonotype was observed a few times. CDR3 amino acids: CASSLEAGGTYEQYF. CDR3 bases: TGTGCCAGCAGCTTAGAGGCAGGGGGCACCTACGAGCAGTACTTC. V and J are TRBV7-9 and TRBJ2-7, with 8 bases that match TRBD1. Per the germline V gene, CDR1 is SEHNR and CDR2 is FQNEAQ (reference sequence). V shed 1 base and J 2 bases; nucleotides not matched to a gene: 4. The CDR3 length is 15 residues. Filled out from reference TRBV7-9 and TRBJ2-7, the complete variable domain reads DTGVSQNPRHKITKRGQNVTFRCDPISEHNRLYWYRQTLGQGPEFLTYFQNEAQLEKSRLLSDRFSAERPKGSFSTLEIQRTEQGDSAMYLCASSLEAGGTYEQYFGPGTRLTVT.

With respect to this clonotype: This clone may be a read error of a much larger clone one base away. The rearrangement links TRBV25-1 to TRBJ1-1, with D unclear. V lost 4 bases, J lost 3 bases, and 9 bases lay in between. Germline CDR1 MGHDK, CDR2 SYGVNS. The CDR3 spans 13 residues. CDR3 loop: CASSVGSDTEAFF. The CDR3 coding sequence is TGTGCCAGCAGTGTCGGTAGTGACACTGAAGCTTTCTTT. Together with reference TRBV25-1 and TRBJ1-1, the CDR3 gives the full variable domain: EADIYQTPRYLVIGTGKKITLECSQTMGHDKMYWYQQDPGMELHLIHYSYGVNSTEKGDLSSESTVSRIRTEHFPLTLESARPSHTSQYLCASSVGSDTEAFFGQGTRLTVV.

CDR3 residues: CASSSLRTSVNEQFF. CDR3 nucleotide sequence: TGTGCCAGCAGCTCACTTCGCACCTCAGTCAATGAGCAGTTCTTC. The V gene is TRBV7-9, the J gene TRBJ2-1, with D unclear. Germline CDR1 SEHNR, CDR2 FQNEAQ (reference sequence). The CDR3 covers 15 residues. The V and J ends lost 4 bases and 6 bases respectively, with 16 bases between them.

This chain links TRBV27 with TRBJ2-1; perhaps TRBD2 as D (6 bases). Germline CDR1 is MNHEY and CDR2 is SMNVEV (reference sequence). This CDR3 contains 13 residues. The germline V and J ends were trimmed by 5 bases and 10 bases, with 15 bases remaining between them. The CDR3 loop reads CASSPGALAEQFF. The CDR3 DNA reads TGTGCCAGCAGTCCGGGAGCTCTCGCCGAGCAGTTCTTC.

The CDR3 spells CASSSVWSNEQFF. The CDR3 nucleotides are TGTGCCAGCAGTTCGGTCTGGAGTAATGAGCAGTTCTTC. The J gene is TRBJ2-1, the V gene TRBV12-3 or TRBV12-4; D not certain. V dropped 4 bases and J dropped 7 bases, with 11 bases sitting between them. The CDR3 length is 13 residues.

The sample holds a few counts of this clonotype. The chain joins TRBV12-3 or TRBV12-4 to TRBJ2-7; no reliable D call. V lost 6 bases, J lost 6 bases, and 12 bases lay in between. This CDR3 contains 12 residues. For the CDR3, the DNA is TGTGCCAGCAGCCCGTCTAGACGCGAGCAGTACTTC. Protein product: CASSPSRREQYF.

This clonotype was seen a handful of times. This chain uses TRBV15 with TRBJ1-6; D is possibly TRBD1 (5 bases). Germline V gene sequence: CDR1 LNHNV, CDR2 YYDKDF (reference sequence). The CDR3 covers 16 residues. Trimming removed 0 bases at V and 1 base at J, with 7 bases between. The CDR3 region has the DNA TGTGCCACCAGCAGAGATAGGGGATCCTATAATTCACCCCTCCACTTT. Translation gives CATSRDRGSYNSPLHF. Together with reference TRBV15 and TRBJ1-6, the CDR3 gives the full variable domain: DAMVIQNPRYQVTQFGKPVTLSCSQTLNHNVMYWYQQKSSQAPKLLFHYYDKDFNNEADTPDNFQSRRPNTSFCFLDIRSPGLGDTAMYLCATSRDRGSYNSPLHFGNGTRLTVT.

Comment on this clonotype: A much larger clone is a single base away; this may be a read error. V usage is TRBV4-2 and J usage is TRBJ1-1; no definite D call. Trimming removed 5 bases at V and 1 base at J, with 17 bases between. Germline values: CDR1 LGHNA, CDR2 YNFKEQ. The CDR3 totals 16 residues. CDR3 DNA: TGTGCCAGCAGCGAACGGACGGCTCCGCCGAACACTGAAGCTTTCTTT. Translation gives CASSERTAPPNTEAFF.

In its sample, this clonotype was seen many times. The chain links TRBV15 to TRBJ1-2, with D uncertain. V lost 1 base and J 9 bases, leaving 6 bases between the germline ends. This CDR3 is built from 11 residues. The V gene's germline CDR1 is LNHNV and CDR2 YYDKDF (reference sequence). In DNA form, the CDR3 reads TGTGCCACCAGCAGAGGCGGGCGCTACACCTTC. Protein: CATSRGGRYTF.

The rearrangement joins TRBV6-4 to TRBJ2-7, with D possibly being TRBD1 (5 bases). The V and J ends lost 0 bases and 2 bases respectively, with 11 bases between them. The CDR3 length is 15 residues. Germline V gene sequence: CDR1 MRHNA, CDR2 SNTAGT. CDR3 DNA sequence: TGTGCCAGCAGTGACTCGGCAGGGCCAACCTACGAGCAGTACTTC. This sequence encodes CASSDSAGPTYEQYF.

Many counts were recorded for this clonotype. This chain uses TRBV12-3 or TRBV12-4 with TRBJ2-2, with D hard to call. This CDR3 region has 15 residues. Trimming left V 5 bases short and J 5 bases short, with 15 bases between. The CDR3 DNA sequence: TGTGCCAGCAGTCCAACGTCCGGTAGAACCGGGGAGCTGTTTTTT. Protein product: CASSPTSGRTGELFF.

The chain recombines TRBV19 with TRBJ1-5; weak D call: TRBD1 (5 bases). The CDR3 runs 15 residues. The ends were cut back, 7 bases at V and 3 bases at J, with 16 bases in the middle. CDR1 and CDR2 from the germline V gene are LNHDA and SQIVND (reference sequence). CDR3 DNA: TGTGCCAGTATTCCGGGACGGAAGACCAATCAGCCCCAGCATTTT. It codes for CASIPGRKTNQPQHF.

The V gene is TRBV3-1, the J gene TRBJ2-2, with TRBD2 as a possible D gene (5 bases). Germline loops: CDR1 LGHDT, CDR2 YNNKEL (reference sequence). The CDR3 totals 20 residues. V was pared by 5 bases and J by 1 base, with 26 bases between. The CDR3 coding sequence is TGTGCCAGCAGCGAATTGGCCCGTAGTAGCGCCCTTAGGAACACCGGGGAGCTGTTTTTT. Translation: CASSELARSSALRNTGELFF. Complete variable domain (other parts from reference TRBV3-1 and TRBJ2-2): DTAVSQTPKYLVTQMGNDKSIKCEQNLGHDTMYWYKQDSKKFLKIMFSYNNKELIINETVPNRFSPKSPDKAHLNLHINSLELGDSAVYFCASSELARSSALRNTGELFFGEGSRLTVL.

This clonotype was detected a few times. The chain combines TRBV5-4 with TRBJ2-5; unclear D gene. Trimming left V 0 bases short and J 2 bases short, with 5 bases between. Germline-derived CDR1 and CDR2 are SGHNT and YYREEE (reference sequence). The CDR3 is 13 amino acids. CDR3 sequence reads: CASSLGLQETQYF. The CDR3 DNA follows: TGTGCCAGCAGCTTGGGCCTGCAAGAGACCCAGTACTTC.

DNA for the CDR3: TGTGCCAGCAGCCACGGAGCGGGGGCCAGCATGAACACTGAAGCTTTCTTT. Its translation: CASSHGAGASMNTEAFF. The V gene is TRBV6-2 or TRBV6-3, the J gene TRBJ1-1; a weak D match, TRBD1 (6 bases). The ends were cut back, 6 bases at V and 0 bases at J, with 20 bases in the middle. The germline V gene has CDR1 MNHEY and CDR2 SVGEGT. The CDR3 covers 17 residues.

At least ten counts were recorded for this clonotype. This chain connects TRBV5-1 to TRBJ1-4, with 10 nucleotides matching TRBD1. This CDR3 comprises 16 residues. The junction had 4 bases not matched to a gene; V was cut back by 4 bases and J by 1 base. Looked up from germline, CDR1 is SGHRS and CDR2 is YFSETQ. The CDR3 is CASSPGQGITNEKLFF. The CDR3 DNA sequence: TGCGCCAGCAGCCCGGGACAGGGGATAACTAATGAAAAACTGTTTTTT.

This clonotype occurred many times. The chain employs TRBV11-2 and TRBJ2-2, with 7 bases matching TRBD1. J was trimmed by 2 bases and V by 1 base; bases with no gene match: 4. Germline assignment: CDR1 SGHAT and CDR2 FQNNGV. The CDR3 consists of 16 residues. The DNA of the CDR3 is TGTGCCAGCAGCTTAGCCGACAGGGTAAACACCGGGGAGCTGTTTTTT. This translates into CASSLADRVNTGELFF.

This clonotype was observed at least ten times. The V gene is TRBV9, the J gene TRBJ1-1; D gene ambiguous. There are 13 residues in the CDR3. The V gene lost 3 bases and the J gene lost 11 bases, with 17 bases spanning the gap. Germline V gene sequence: CDR1 SGDLS, CDR2 YYNGEE. The CDR3 region is CASSGGRAREAFF. For the CDR3, the DNA is TGTGCCAGCAGCGGGGGAAGGGCCCGCGAGGCTTTCTTT.

This clonotype was found a few times. This chain links TRBV10-3 with TRBJ2-5, with TRBD2 identical over 13 bases. V was clipped by 2 bases and J by 5 bases; unmatched bases: 2. Germline CDR1 is ENHRY and CDR2 is SYGVKD. The CDR3 consists of 15 residues. CDR3 region: CAISEPGLAGETQYF. The CDR3 bases are TGTGCCATCAGTGAGCCGGGACTAGCGGGGGAGACCCAGTACTTC.

Comment on this clonotype: A much larger clone lies one base from this, so it may be a read error. This chain connects TRBV11-1 to TRBJ1-5; 7 bases align to TRBD1. After removal of 5 bases from V and 0 bases from J, the junction contained 19 bases not matched to a gene. This CDR3 has 20 amino acids. The germline V gene encodes CDR1 SGHAT and CDR2 FQDESV (reference sequence). CDR3 bases: TGTGCCAGCAGCGGAAGTGAGTCGGGACAGCTGATCGATAGCAATCAGCCCCAGCATTTT. It is translated as CASSGSESGQLIDSNQPQHF.